The 15 T cell receptor beta chains presented below share a single source sample, sequenced in a study of CD8+CD57+ T cells in acquired aplastic anemia. Genomic DNA constituted the template upon which TCR beta VDJ and CDR3 profiling was performed. A single record per CDR3 protein comes from TCRdb applying MiXCR to the reads. There are about 190,000 distinct CDR3 sequences in the sample; roughly half occur only once, and 15% to 20% lies in the top ten. Input material: sorted CD4+, CD8+, or CD8+CD57+ T cells (not recorded which) from PBMCs. The origin of the receptors is a human donor in good health, serving as a control.

This clonotype showed up just once. V is TRBV2 and J is TRBJ2-7, with unresolved D. Trimming took 3 bases from V and 6 from J, leaving 6 bases between them. The germline gives CDR1 SNHLY, CDR2 FYNNEI. This CDR3 has 11 residues. The CDR3 sequence is CASSDPSEQYF. CDR3 sequence (DNA): TGTGCCAGCAGTGACCCCTCCGAGCAGTACTTC.

On this clonotype itself: The junction shows a germline mismatch at one end, possibly a read error. The chain has TRBV28 and TRBJ1-6; possibly TRBD1 for D (5 bases). Germline V gene lookup returns CDR1 MDHEN and CDR2 SYDVKM. The CDR3 is 15 residues long. The CDR3 spells CASSSLKTGFSPPHF. The CDR3 nucleotides read TGTGCCAGCAGTTCCCTAAAAACAGGCTTTTCACCCCCCCACTTT.

This clonotype was detected only once. The genes are TRBV10-1 and TRBJ2-7, with D possibly matching TRBD2 (5 bases). Germline CDR1 reads WNHNN; CDR2 reads SYGVQD (reference sequence). The CDR3 spans 15 residues. V was cut by 0 bases and J by 4 bases, with 13 bases left in between. The CDR3 protein is CASSESAARGYEQYF. CDR3 DNA: TGCGCCAGCAGTGAGTCGGCCGCTCGGGGTTACGAGCAGTACTTC.

The CDR3 reads CASSEIGPNTEAFF. The CDR3 nucleotides read TGTGCCAGCAGTGAAATTGGGCCCAACACTGAAGCTTTCTTT. The genes are TRBV2 and TRBJ1-1; D is undetermined. CDR1 and CDR2 (germline): SNHLY, FYNNEI. V was cut by 2 bases and J by 2 bases, with 9 bases left in between. The CDR3 is made up of 14 amino acids.

Of note for this clonotype: The CDR3 ends on some other residue instead of the conserved phenylalanine or tryptophan, so this is likely a read error. The rearrangement joins TRBV6-5 to TRBJ1-1, with 7 bases fitting TRBD1. CDR1 is MNHEY, CDR2 SVGAGI, per germline. The CDR3 consists of 12 residues. CDR3 sequence reads: CARSTGQPEAFL. Written as DNA, the CDR3 is TGTGCCCGCAGTACGGGACAGCCTGAAGCTTTCCTT.

This clonotype showed up many times. The chain employs TRBV29-1 and TRBJ2-2; 9 nucleotides line up with TRBD1. The CDR3 runs to 13 residues. Germline loops: CDR1 SQVTM, CDR2 ANQGSEA. With 7 bases clipped from V and 4 bases from J, the junction kept 4 bases outside the gene matches. The CDR3 sequence: CSADRGVTGELFF. The CDR3 nucleotides are TGCAGCGCCGACAGGGGGGTCACCGGGGAGCTGTTTTTT.

The chain has TRBV7-8 and TRBJ1-2; 8 nucleotides match TRBD1. This CDR3 contains 15 residues. The germline V gene has CDR1 SGHVS and CDR2 FQNEAQ. V gave up 7 bases and J gave up 0 bases; unmatched junction bases: 7. The DNA of the CDR3 is TGTGCCAGCACCCGGTGGACAGGGACTAACTATGGCTACACCTTC. Amino acids: CASTRWTGTNYGYTF.

Ten or more counts support this clonotype. The V gene is TRBV4-1, the J gene TRBJ2-7; 10 bases match TRBD2. Trimming took 2 bases from V and 3 from J; bases not matched to a gene: 7. Germline V gene lookup returns CDR1 MGHRA and CDR2 YSYEKL. The CDR3 extends over 16 amino acids. As DNA, the CDR3 is TGCGCCAGCAGCCAACGCCTAGCGGGGGCTTACTACGAGCAGTACTTC. Amino acids: CASSQRLAGAYYEQYF.

This clonotype was counted ten times or more. A much larger clone sits a single nucleotide away, making a read error possible. The CDR3 bases are TGCGCCAGCAGTCCCAGACTAGCCTACGAGCAGCACTTC. Translation: CASSPRLAYEQHF. The gene calls are TRBV10-1 and TRBJ2-7; TRBD2 agrees at 7 bases. The CDR3 sequence is 13 residues long. Germline V gene data show CDR1 as WNHNN and CDR2 as SYGVQD (reference sequence).

Worth noting for this clonotype: One base away lies a much larger clone, so this may be a sequencing read error. The genes are TRBV10-3 and TRBJ1-4; TRBD1 aligns across 7 bases. CDR1 is ENHRY and CDR2 is SYGVKD in the germline V gene. The CDR3 length is 15 residues. J was trimmed by 5 bases and V by 5 bases; bases with no gene match: 8. The CDR3 nucleotides read TGTGCCATCAGTTTCGCGGACAGGCAGAATGAAAAACTGTTTTTT. This translates into CAISFADRQNEKLFF.

The rearrangement uses TRBV9 and TRBJ2-7; 13 bases map to TRBD2. The J segment lost 2 bases and the V segment lost 4 bases, leaving 12 bases of the junction unmatched. Germline-derived CDR1 and CDR2 are SGDLS and YYNGEE. This CDR3 has 18 residues. The CDR3 loop is CASSRILAGGSRPYEQYF. The CDR3 DNA follows: TGTGCCAGCAGCCGTATACTAGCGGGGGGGTCTCGGCCCTACGAGCAGTACTTC. Drawing the rest from reference TRBV9 and TRBJ2-7, the complete variable domain is DSGVTQTPKHLITATGQRVTLRCSPRSGDLSVYWYQQSLDQGLQFLIQYYNGEERAKGNILERFSAQQFPDLHSELNLSSLELGDSALYFCASSRILAGGSRPYEQYFGPGTRLTVT.

The J gene is TRBJ2-7, the V gene TRBV5-1; 10 bases are a match to TRBD2. Germline lookup yields CDR1 SGHRS and CDR2 YFSETQ. The CDR3 spans 16 residues. V trimming: 3 bases; J trimming: 0 bases; junction bases outside the gene matches: 6. The CDR3 is CASSSGTSASSYEQYF. CDR3 nucleotides: TGCGCCAGCAGCTCGGGGACTAGCGCGAGCTCCTACGAGCAGTACTTC.

The chain employs TRBV9 and TRBJ1-3, with no clear D. CDR3 length: 14 residues. V dropped 0 bases and J dropped 0 bases, with 4 bases sitting between them. From germline, CDR1 is SGDLS and CDR2 YYNGEE. CDR3 sequence reads: CASSVGRSGNTIYF. The CDR3 nucleotides are TGTGCCAGCAGCGTAGGGCGCTCTGGAAACACCATATATTTT.

The V gene is TRBV20-1, the J gene TRBJ1-6; 9 bases match TRBD1. Germline assignment: CDR1 DFQATT and CDR2 SNEGSKA (reference sequence). CDR3 length: 14 amino acids. V shed 6 bases, J shed 10 bases, and the junction held 10 bases outside the gene matches. CDR3 bases: TGCAGTGCAAAGCCGGGACAGGGAGACTCACCCCTCCACTTT. Its protein is CSAKPGQGDSPLHF.

The chain joins TRBV20-1 to TRBJ2-1, with 12 bases that match TRBD2. Germline-derived CDR1 and CDR2 are DFQATT and SNEGSKA (reference sequence). The ends lost 3 bases at V and 9 bases at J; junction bases unmatched: 6. The CDR3 sequence is 14 residues long. The CDR3 DNA is TGCAGTGCTAGCTCTAGCGGGGGGGGTGGTGAGCAGTTCTTC. It is translated as CSASSSGGGGEQFF.